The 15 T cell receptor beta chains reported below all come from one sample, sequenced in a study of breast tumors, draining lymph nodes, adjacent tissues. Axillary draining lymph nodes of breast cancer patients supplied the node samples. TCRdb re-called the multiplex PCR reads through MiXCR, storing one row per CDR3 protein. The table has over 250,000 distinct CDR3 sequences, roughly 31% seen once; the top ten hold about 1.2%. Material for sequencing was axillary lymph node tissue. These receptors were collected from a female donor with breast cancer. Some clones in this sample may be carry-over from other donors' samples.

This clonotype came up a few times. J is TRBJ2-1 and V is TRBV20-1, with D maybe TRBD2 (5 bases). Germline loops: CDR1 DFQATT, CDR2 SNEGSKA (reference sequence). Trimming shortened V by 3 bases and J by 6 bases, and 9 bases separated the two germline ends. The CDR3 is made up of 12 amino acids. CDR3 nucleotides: TGCAGTGCTAGTGGCCTAGCCAATGAGCAGTTCTTC. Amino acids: CSASGLANEQFF.

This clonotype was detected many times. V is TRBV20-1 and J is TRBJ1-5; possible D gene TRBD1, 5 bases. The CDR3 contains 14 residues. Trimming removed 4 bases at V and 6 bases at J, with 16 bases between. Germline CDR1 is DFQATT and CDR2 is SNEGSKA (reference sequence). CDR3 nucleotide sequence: TGCAGTGCTACCTCTCAGGGAGGGAGTCAGCCCCAGCATTTT. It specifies CSATSQGGSQPQHF.

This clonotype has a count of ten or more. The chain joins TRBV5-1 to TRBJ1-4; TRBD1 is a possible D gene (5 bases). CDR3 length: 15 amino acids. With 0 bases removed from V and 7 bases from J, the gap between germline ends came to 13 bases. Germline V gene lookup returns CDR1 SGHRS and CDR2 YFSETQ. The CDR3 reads CASSLGQGIFEKLFF. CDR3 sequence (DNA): TGCGCCAGCAGCTTGGGGCAGGGAATTTTTGAAAAACTGTTTTTT.

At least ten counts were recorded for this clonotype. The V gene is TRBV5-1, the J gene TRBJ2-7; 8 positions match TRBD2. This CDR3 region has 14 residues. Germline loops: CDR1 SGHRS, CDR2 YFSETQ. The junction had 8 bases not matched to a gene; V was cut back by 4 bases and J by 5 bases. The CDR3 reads CASSRSGSTNEQYF. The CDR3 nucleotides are TGCGCCAGCAGCCGAAGCGGGAGTACCAACGAGCAGTACTTC. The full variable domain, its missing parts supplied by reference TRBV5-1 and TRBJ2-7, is KAGVTQTPRYLIKTRGQQVTLSCSPISGHRSVSWYQQTPGQGLQFLFEYFSETQRNKGNFPGRFSGRQFSNSRSEMNVSTLELGDSALYLCASSRSGSTNEQYFGPGTRLTVT.

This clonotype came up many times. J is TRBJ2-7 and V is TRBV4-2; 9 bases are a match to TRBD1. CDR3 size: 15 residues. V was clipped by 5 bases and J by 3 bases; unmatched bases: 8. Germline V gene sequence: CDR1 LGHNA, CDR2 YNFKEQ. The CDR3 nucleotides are TGTGCCAGCAGCGCGACAGGGGGAGAGGTCTACGAGCAGTACTTC. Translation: CASSATGGEVYEQYF.

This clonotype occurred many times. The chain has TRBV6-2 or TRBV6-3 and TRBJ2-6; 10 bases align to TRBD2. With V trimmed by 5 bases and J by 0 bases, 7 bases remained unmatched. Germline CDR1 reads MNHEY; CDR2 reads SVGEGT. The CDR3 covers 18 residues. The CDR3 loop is CASSRRSGRYSGANVLTF. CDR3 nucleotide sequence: TGTGCCAGCAGTCGACGTAGCGGGAGGTACTCTGGGGCCAACGTCCTGACTTTC.

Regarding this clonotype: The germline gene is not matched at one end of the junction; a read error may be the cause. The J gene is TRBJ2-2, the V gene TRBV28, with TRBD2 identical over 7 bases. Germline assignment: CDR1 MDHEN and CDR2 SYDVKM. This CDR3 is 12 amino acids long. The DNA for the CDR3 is TGTGCCAGCGGAGAGCGGGGCGGGGAGCTGTCTTTT. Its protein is CASGERGGELSF.

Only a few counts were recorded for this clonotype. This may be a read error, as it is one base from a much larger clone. CDR3: CASRVARFGTGELLF. The CDR3 DNA reads as TGTGCCAGCAGGGTTGCTCGGTTTGGAACCGGGGAGCTGCTTTTT. V gene TRBV7-8 combines with J gene TRBJ2-2, with D perhaps TRBD2 (5 bases). The germline CDR1 and CDR2 sequences are SGHVS and FQNEAQ. The CDR3 sequence is 15 residues long.

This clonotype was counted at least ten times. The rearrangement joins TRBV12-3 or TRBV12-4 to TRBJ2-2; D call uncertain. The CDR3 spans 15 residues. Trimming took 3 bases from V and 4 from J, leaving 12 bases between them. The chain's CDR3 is CASSFRAQATGELFF. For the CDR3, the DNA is TGTGCCAGCAGTTTTCGGGCCCAAGCCACCGGGGAGCTGTTTTTT.

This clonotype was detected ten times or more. The CDR3 nucleotides read TGTGCCAGCAGTGAATGGACTAGCGGGGTCCAAGAGACCCAGTACTTC. This encodes CASSEWTSGVQETQYF. The V gene is TRBV2, the J gene TRBJ2-5; 12 bases are shared with TRBD2. Trimming at V came to 2 bases and at J to 1 base, leaving 2 bases not matched to a gene. This CDR3 region has 16 residues. Germline loops: CDR1 SNHLY, CDR2 FYNNEI.

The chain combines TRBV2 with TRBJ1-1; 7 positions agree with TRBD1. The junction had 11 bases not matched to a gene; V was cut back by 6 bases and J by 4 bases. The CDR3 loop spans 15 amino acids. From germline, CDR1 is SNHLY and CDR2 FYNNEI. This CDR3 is CASRRDSFRSTEAFF. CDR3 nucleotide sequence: TGTGCCAGCAGGAGGGACAGCTTTAGGAGCACTGAAGCTTTCTTT.

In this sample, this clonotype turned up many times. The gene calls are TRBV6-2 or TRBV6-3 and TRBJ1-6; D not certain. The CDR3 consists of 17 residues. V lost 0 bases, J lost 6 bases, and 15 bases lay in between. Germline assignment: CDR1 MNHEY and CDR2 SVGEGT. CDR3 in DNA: TGTGCCAGCAGTTACTCCTCAGGAAGGGCAGCTAATTCACCCCTCCACTTT. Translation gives CASSYSSGRAANSPLHF.

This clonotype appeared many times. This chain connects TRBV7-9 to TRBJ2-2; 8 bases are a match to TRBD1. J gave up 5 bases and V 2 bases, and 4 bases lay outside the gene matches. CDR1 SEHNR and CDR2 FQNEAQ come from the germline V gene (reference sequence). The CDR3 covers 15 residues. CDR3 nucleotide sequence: TGTGCCAGCAGCTTACAACGGGACAGGACCGGGGAGCTGTTTTTT. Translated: CASSLQRDRTGELFF.

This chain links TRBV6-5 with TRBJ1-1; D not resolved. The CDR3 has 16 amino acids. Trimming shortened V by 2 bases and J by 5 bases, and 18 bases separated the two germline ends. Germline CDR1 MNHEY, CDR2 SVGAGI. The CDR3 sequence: CASSYGNAWVGTEAFF. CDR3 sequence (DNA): TGTGCCAGCAGTTACGGGAATGCATGGGTGGGAACTGAAGCTTTCTTT.

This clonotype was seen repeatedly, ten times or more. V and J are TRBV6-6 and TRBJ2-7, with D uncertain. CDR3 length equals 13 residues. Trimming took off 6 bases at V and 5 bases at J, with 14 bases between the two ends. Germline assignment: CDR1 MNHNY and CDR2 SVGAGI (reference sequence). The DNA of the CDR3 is TGTGCCAGCAGACGGGCTTCCCCAGACGAGCAGTACTTC. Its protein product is CASRRASPDEQYF.